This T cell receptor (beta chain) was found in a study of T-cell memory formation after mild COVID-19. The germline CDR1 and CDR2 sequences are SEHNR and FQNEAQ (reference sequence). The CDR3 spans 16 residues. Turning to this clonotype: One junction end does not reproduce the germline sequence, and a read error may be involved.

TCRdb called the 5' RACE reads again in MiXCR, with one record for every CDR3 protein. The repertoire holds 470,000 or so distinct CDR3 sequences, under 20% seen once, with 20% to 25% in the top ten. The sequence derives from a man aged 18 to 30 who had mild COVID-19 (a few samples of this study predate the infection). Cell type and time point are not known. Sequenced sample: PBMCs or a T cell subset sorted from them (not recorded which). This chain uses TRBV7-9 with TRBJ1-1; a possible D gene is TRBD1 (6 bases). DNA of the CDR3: TGTGCAAGCAGTCACACCCCGGGGGCGCCGAGGACTGAAGCTTTCTTT. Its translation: CASSHTPGAPRTEAFF. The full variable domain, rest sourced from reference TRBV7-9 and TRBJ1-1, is DTGVSQNPRHKITKRGQNVTFRCDPISEHNRLYWYRQTLGQGPEFLTYFQNEAQLEKSRLLSDRFSAERPKGSFSTLEIQRTEQGDSAMYLCASSHTPGAPRTEAFFGQGTRLTVV.